These 12 T cell receptor beta chains share one sample of origin, sequenced in a study of blood T cell repertoires in COVID-19. Sequenced by immunoSEQ multiplex PCR; TCRdb stores in-frame clones only, minus some. The sample has 90,000 to 120,000 clones, 88% seen once. The specimen sequenced was peripheral blood. All receptors derive from a woman aged 55 to 70 with acute or convalescent COVID-19.

The chain carries TRBV5-1 and TRBJ2-1; D unclear. CDR3 length equals 15 residues. Germline-derived CDR1 and CDR2 are SGHRS and YFSETQ. Trimming left V 0 bases short and J 0 bases short, with 7 bases between. The CDR3 loop reads CASSLDAVSYNEQFF. Written as DNA, the CDR3 is TGCGCCAGCAGCTTGGATGCGGTCTCCTACAATGAGCAGTTCTTC. Looking up the rest from reference TRBV5-1 and TRBJ2-1 gives the full variable domain: KAGVTQTPRYLIKTRGQQVTLSCSPISGHRSVSWYQQTPGQGLQFLFEYFSETQRNKGNFPGRFSGRQFSNSRSEMNVSTLELGDSALYLCASSLDAVSYNEQFFGPGTRLTVL.

V is TRBV6-1 and J is TRBJ1-2; D perhaps matches TRBD1 (6 bases). This CDR3 spans 16 amino acids. The germline gives CDR1 MNHNS, CDR2 SASEGT. V was shortened by 3 bases and J by 2 bases, with 16 bases between the two germline ends. CDR3 sequence: CASSDLPGQRNYGYTF. CDR3 in DNA: TGTGCCAGCAGTGATCTTCCAGGACAGCGAAACTATGGCTACACCTTC.

The chain recombines TRBV29-1 with TRBJ1-2; 10 bases fit TRBD1. After removal of 3 bases from V and 7 bases from J, the junction contained 8 bases not matched to a gene. The germline V gene encodes CDR1 SQVTM and CDR2 ANQGSEA. This CDR3 spans 14 amino acids. The CDR3 sequence is CSVEEDRGRSGYTF. The CDR3, as DNA: TGCAGCGTTGAGGAAGACAGGGGGCGAAGTGGCTACACCTTC. The entire variable domain, with the rest obtained from reference TRBV29-1 and TRBJ1-2, is as follows: SAVISQKPSRDICQRGTSLTIQCQVDSQVTMMFWYRQQPGQSLTLIATANQGSEATYESGFVIDKFPISRPNLTFSTLTVSNMSPEDSSIYLCSVEEDRGRSGYTFGSGTRLTVV.

This chain connects TRBV20-1 to TRBJ2-4; 10 positions agree with TRBD2. This CDR3 is 15 amino acids long. The germline CDR1 and CDR2 sequences are DFQATT and SNEGSKA (reference sequence). V trimming: 3 bases; J trimming: 4 bases; junction bases outside the gene matches: 6. CDR3 nucleotides: TGCAGTGCTAGTGTCCCTAGCGGGAGAAAAAACATTCAGTACTTC. Its protein product is CSASVPSGRKNIQYF.

The chain uses TRBV7-4 and TRBJ1-4; tentatively, D is TRBD1 (5 bases). The V end lost 8 bases, the J end lost 2 bases, and 15 bases lay between the germline ends. The germline gives CDR1 SGHVT, CDR2 SQSDAQ. The CDR3 consists of 15 residues. This chain's CDR3 is CASPKRGETNEKLFF. The CDR3 DNA reads as TGTGCCAGCCCTAAAAGGGGTGAGACTAATGAAAAACTGTTTTTT. The entire variable domain, with the rest obtained from reference TRBV7-4 and TRBJ1-4, is as follows: GAGVSQSPRYKVAKRGRDVALRCDSISGHVTLYWYRQTLGQGSEVLTYSQSDAQRDKSGRPSGRFSAERPERSVSTLKIQRTEQGDSAVYLCASPKRGETNEKLFFGSGTQLSVL.

The chain links TRBV10-3 to TRBJ1-4; D is perhaps TRBD1 (5 bases). The CDR3 sequence is 12 residues long. V was trimmed by 10 bases and J by 2 bases, leaving 8 bases between them. The germline gives CDR1 ENHRY, CDR2 SYGVKD. CDR3 bases: TGTGCCACCGCAGGGACTAATGAAAAACTGTTTTTT. Encoded protein: CATAGTNEKLFF.

In nucleotides, the CDR3 is TGTGCCAGCCGATTAGCGGGAGGGGGTGAGCAGTTCTTC. This gives the protein CASRLAGGGEQFF. The genes are TRBV27 and TRBJ2-1, with 11 bases lining up with TRBD2. Germline trimming cut 8 bases from V and 9 bases from J; bases unmatched to any gene: 6. The CDR3 has 13 residues. CDR1 is MNHEY and CDR2 is SMNVEV in the germline V gene (reference sequence).

The count of this clone is one. This chain joins TRBV19 and TRBJ2-1, with D perhaps matching TRBD2 (6 bases). Germline-derived CDR1 and CDR2 are LNHDA and SQIVND (reference sequence). The CDR3 extends over 15 amino acids. V was pared by 5 bases and J by 8 bases, with 19 bases between. CDR3 in DNA: TGTGCCAGTAGTGCGCCGACTAGTTCACCGGATGAGCAGTTCTTC. It specifies CASSAPTSSPDEQFF.

The J gene is TRBJ1-5, the V gene TRBV6-5; D is ambiguous. Germline CDR1 is MNHEY and CDR2 is SVGAGI. Trimming shortened V by 3 bases and J by 0 bases, and 9 bases separated the two germline ends. The CDR3 contains 15 residues. The chain's CDR3 is CASSYSGHSNQPQHF. The CDR3 nucleotides read TGTGCCAGCAGTTATTCTGGGCATAGCAATCAGCCCCAGCATTTT.

This chain joins TRBV6-5 and TRBJ2-7, with D maybe TRBD2 (5 bases). The V gene's germline CDR1 is MNHEY and CDR2 SVGAGI. This CDR3 contains 12 residues. V was cut by 7 bases and J by 5 bases, with 12 bases left in between. The CDR3 bases are TGTGCCAGCATGGGCGGGTTCAACGAGCAGTACTTC. Translation: CASMGGFNEQYF.

The chain is built from TRBV28 and TRBJ2-1; possibly TRBD1 for D (6 bases). The V end was cut by 2 bases, the J end by 5 bases, with 13 bases between. The CDR3 is made up of 15 amino acids. Per the germline V gene, CDR1 is MDHEN and CDR2 is SYDVKM. The CDR3: CASSLIVWGHNEQFF. The CDR3 DNA is TGTGCCAGCAGTTTAATCGTCTGGGGGCACAATGAGCAGTTCTTC.

The genes are TRBV3-1 (or the pseudogene TRBV3-2) and TRBJ1-1, with a possible D match to TRBD1 (5 bases). Looked up from germline, CDR1 is LGHDT and CDR2 is YNNKEL (reference sequence). CDR3 length: 14 residues. The V gene lost 4 bases and the J gene lost 6 bases, with 15 bases spanning the gap. CDR3 coding DNA: TGTGCCAGCAGCCCGCAGGGTTGGGGCTCTGAAGCTTTCTTT. Translation: CASSPQGWGSEAFF.